This T cell receptor beta chain was retrieved from a study of T-cell reconstitution after alpha-beta-depleted transplantation in children. CDR1 and CDR2 (germline): SGHRS, YFSETQ. The CDR3 totals 13 residues. V was clipped by 2 bases and J by 0 bases, with 5 bases between them. Many counts were recorded for this clonotype. Unique molecular identifiers tagged the TCRbeta library. TCRdb fed the PCR reads into MiXCR, producing one record per CDR3 protein. This table holds approximately 510,000 distinct CDR3 sequences, approximately 20% found once. This sequence originates from a human donor who donated a stem cell graft to a child with acute lymphoblastic leukemia. This chain connects TRBV5-1 to TRBJ1-2; D unclear. Sequenced here: PBMCs from the stem cell graft donor, sampled from the stem cell graft. CDR3 in DNA: TGCGCCAGCAGCTTCAACTCTAACTATGGCTACACCTTC. Protein sequence: CASSFNSNYGYTF.